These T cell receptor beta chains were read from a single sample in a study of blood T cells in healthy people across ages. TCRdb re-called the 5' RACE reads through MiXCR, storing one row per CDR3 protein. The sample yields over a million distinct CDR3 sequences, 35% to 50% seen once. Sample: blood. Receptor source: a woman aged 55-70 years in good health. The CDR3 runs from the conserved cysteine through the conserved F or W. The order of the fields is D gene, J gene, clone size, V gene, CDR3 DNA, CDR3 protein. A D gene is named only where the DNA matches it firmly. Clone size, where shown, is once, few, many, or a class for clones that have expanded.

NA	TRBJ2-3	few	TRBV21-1	TGTGCCAGCAGCAAAGTGGGGCAGAAAACAGATACGCAGTATTTT	CASSKVGQKTDTQYF
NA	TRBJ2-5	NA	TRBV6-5	TGTGCCAGCAACCCTACAGGCAGCCAAGAGACCCAGTACTTC	CASNPTGSQETQYF
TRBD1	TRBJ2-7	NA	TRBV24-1	TGTGCCACCAGTGATTCAGGGACAGGGACACCCTACGAGCAGTACTTC	CATSDSGTGTPYEQYF
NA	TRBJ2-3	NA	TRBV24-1	TGTGCCACCAGTGATTTGGACGGACGGCTAGGCACAGATACGCAGTATTTT	CATSDLDGRLGTDTQYF
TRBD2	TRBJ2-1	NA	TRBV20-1	TGCAGTGCTAGGGGTCTAGCGGGAGTCCAAGCTCAAGATGAGCAGTTCTTC	CSARGLAGVQAQDEQFF
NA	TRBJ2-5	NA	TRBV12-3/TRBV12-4	TGTGCCAGCAGTTTCCGTTCAGTACGAGAGACCCAGTACTTC	CASSFRSVRETQYF
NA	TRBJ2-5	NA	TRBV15	TGTGCCACCAGCAGAGTGTCCAACCAAGAGACCCAGTACTTC	CATSRVSNQETQYF
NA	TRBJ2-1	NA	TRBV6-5	TGTGCCAGCAGTTCACGGGGCGGGAGAGGGGGGAATGAGCAGTTCTTC	CASSSRGGRGGNEQFF
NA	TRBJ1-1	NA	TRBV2	TGTGCCAGCAGTGCCGGGAGGAACACTGAAGCTTTCTTT	CASSAGRNTEAFF
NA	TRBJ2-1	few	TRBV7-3	TGTGCCAGCAGCAACACGTACTACAATGAGCAGTTCTTC	CASSNTYYNEQFF
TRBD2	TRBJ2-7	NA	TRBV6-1	TGTGCCAGCAGTCCTAGCGGGAGGTCCGAGCAGTACTTC	CASSPSGRSEQYF
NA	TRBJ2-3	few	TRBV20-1	TGCAGTGCTAGAGATTACCAAGAGGGAAGCACAGATACGCAGTATTTT	CSARDYQEGSTDTQYF
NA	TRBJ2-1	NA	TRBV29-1	TGCAGCGTCGAAAGGGGTCCGGATGAGCAGTTCTTC	CSVERGPDEQFF
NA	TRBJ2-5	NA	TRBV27	TGTGCCAGCACTCAGACCTTGGGAGAGACCCAGTACTTC	CASTQTLGETQYF
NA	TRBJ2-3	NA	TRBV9	TGTGCCAGCAGCGTAGCTGTGGATACGCAGTATTTT	CASSVAVDTQYF
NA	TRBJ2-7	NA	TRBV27	TGTGCCAGCAGACCACAAAAGGGGTCCTACAATGAGCAGTACTTC	CASRPQKGSYNEQYF
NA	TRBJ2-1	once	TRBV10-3	TGTGCCATCAGTGAGGCCCTATGGAGCTCCTACAATGAGCAGTTCTTC	CAISEALWSSYNEQFF
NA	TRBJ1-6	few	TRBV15	TGTGCCACCAGCAGAGATTTGCAGGGTTCACCCCTCCACTTT	CATSRDLQGSPLHF
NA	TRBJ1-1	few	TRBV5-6	TGTGCCAGCAGCTTTGGCGCTGAAGCTTTCTTT	CASSFGAEAFF
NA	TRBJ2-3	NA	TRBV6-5	TGTGCCAGCAGTCCAGGGGGGCGCGCAGATACGCAGTATTTT	CASSPGGRADTQYF
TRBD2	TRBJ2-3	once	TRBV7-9	TGTGCCAGCAGCTCGCCAGGACTAGCGGGACAACCCAGGACAGATACGCAGTATTTT	CASSSPGLAGQPRTDTQYF
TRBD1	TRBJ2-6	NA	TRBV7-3	TGTGCCAGCAGCTTAACCCTAGACAGGGTTATTTCTGGGGCCAACGTCCTGACTTTC	CASSLTLDRVISGANVLTF
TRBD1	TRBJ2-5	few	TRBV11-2	TGTGCCAGCAGCTTAGGGCCAACAGGGGCCGGAGAGACCCAGTACTTC	CASSLGPTGAGETQYF
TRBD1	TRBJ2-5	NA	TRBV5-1	TGCGCCAGCAGCGCCCGGGACAGGGAAGAGACCCAGTACTTC	CASSARDREETQYF
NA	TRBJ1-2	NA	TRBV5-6	TGTGCCAGCAGCTCCACCGGGGGCGTCTATGGCTACACCTTC	CASSSTGGVYGYTF
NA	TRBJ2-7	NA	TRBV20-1	TGCAGTGCTACCCCGGCCAAAACAGTAACCTACGAGCAGTACTTC	CSATPAKTVTYEQYF
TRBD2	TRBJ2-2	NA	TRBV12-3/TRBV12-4	TGTGCCAGCAGTCCCGGGGGAAGCGGGGTTACCGGGGAGCTGTTTTTT	CASSPGGSGVTGELFF
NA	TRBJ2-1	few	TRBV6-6	TGTGCCAGCAGTTACGGGACCCCCATGGGCAATGAGCAGTTCTTC	CASSYGTPMGNEQFF
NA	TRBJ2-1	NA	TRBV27	TGTGCCAGCAGTTTACAGGTAGGGATCGATGAGCAGTTCTTC	CASSLQVGIDEQFF
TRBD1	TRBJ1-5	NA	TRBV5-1	TGCGCCAGCAGCTTGGGGACAGGGTATGACAATCAGCCCCAGCATTTT	CASSLGTGYDNQPQHF
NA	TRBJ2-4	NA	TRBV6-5	TGTGCCTGCAGTTACTTACAGGGAACCAAAAACATTCAGTACTTC	CACSYLQGTKNIQYF
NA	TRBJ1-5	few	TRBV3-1	TGTGCCAGCGGGGGAGAACGGCAGCCCCAGCATTTT	CASGGERQPQHF
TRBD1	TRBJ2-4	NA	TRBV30	TGTGCCGGGACAGGGAAAAACATTCAGTACTTC	CAGTGKNIQYF
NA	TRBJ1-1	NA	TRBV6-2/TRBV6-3	TGTGCCAGCAGCGGAGGGGCGGACAACAAAAAAGCTTTCTTT	CASSGGADNKKAFF
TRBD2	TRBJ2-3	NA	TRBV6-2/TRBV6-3	TGTGCCAGCAGTACACTAGCGTTCACAGATACGCAGTATTTT	CASSTLAFTDTQYF
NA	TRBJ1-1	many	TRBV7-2	TGTGCCAGCAGCTTAGTCGCGGGGTGGACTGAAGCTTTCTTT	CASSLVAGWTEAFF
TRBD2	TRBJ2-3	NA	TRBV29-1	TGCAGCGTTGATGGCGGGAGGGCCGGATTCACAGATACGCAGTATTTT	CSVDGGRAGFTDTQYF
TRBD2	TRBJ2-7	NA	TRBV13	TGTGCCAGCAGCTTAGGACTAGCGGCTTACTACGAGCAGTACTTC	CASSLGLAAYYEQYF
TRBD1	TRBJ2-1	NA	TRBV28	TGTGCCGGAAAGACAGGGGCTAACAATGAGCAGTTCTTC	CAGKTGANNEQFF
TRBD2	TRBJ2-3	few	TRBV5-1	TGCGCCAGCAGCTTGGCCGAGCGGGGGATCGCAGATACGCAGTATTTT	CASSLAERGIADTQYF
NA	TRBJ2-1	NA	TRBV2	TGTGCCAGCAGTAGGGACCTCAATGAGCAGTTCTTC	CASSRDLNEQFF
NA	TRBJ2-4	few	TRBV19	TGTGCCACTGGGACGGCCGGGTACATTCAGTACTTC	CATGTAGYIQYF
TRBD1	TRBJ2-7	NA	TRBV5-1	TGCGCCAGCAGCTTACAAAGGACAGGCCTCCCCTACGAGCAGTACTTC	CASSLQRTGLPYEQYF
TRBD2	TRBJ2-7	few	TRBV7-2	TGTGCCAGCAGCCTCGGACTAGCCTCCCAGGGGGAGCAGTACTTC	CASSLGLASQGEQYF
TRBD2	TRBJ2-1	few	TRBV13	TGTGCCAGCTCTGCCGGAGCCGCGGGAGGGCCGGGTAATGAGCAGTTCTTC	CASSAGAAGGPGNEQFF
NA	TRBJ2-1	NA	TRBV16	TGTGCCAGCAGCCAGCCAGGAAGGCTGGAGCAGTTCTTC	CASSQPGRLEQFF
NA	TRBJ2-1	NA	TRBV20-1	TGCAGTGCTAGAGATCCGGCGGGGAGTGAGCAGTTCTTC	CSARDPAGSEQFF
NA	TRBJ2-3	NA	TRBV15	TGTGCCACCAGCAGAGGCGGTGCAGATACGCAGTATTTT	CATSRGGADTQYF
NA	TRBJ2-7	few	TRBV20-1	TGCAGTGTATTGTCAACGGGAGTGCTTCTCGTCGAGCAGTACTTC	CSVLSTGVLLVEQYF
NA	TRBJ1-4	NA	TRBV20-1	TGCAGTGCCAGAATCCAGGGAACTAATGAAAAACTGTTTTTT	CSARIQGTNEKLFF
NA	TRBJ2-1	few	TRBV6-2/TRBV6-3	TGTGCCAGCAGTTACTTAACAGGGGAGCAGTTCTTC	CASSYLTGEQFF
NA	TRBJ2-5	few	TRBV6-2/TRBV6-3	TGTGCCAGCAGTCTACCGGGACCTTTTGAGCAGTACTTC	CASSLPGPFEQYF
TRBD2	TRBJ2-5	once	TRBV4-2	TGTGCCAGCAGCCAACCGGGAAGCGGGGACCTCCAAGAGACCCAGTACTTC	CASSQPGSGDLQETQYF